The clone carrying this T cell receptor (beta chain) was seen a handful of times. TCRdb analysed the reads with MiXCR anew, one entry per CDR3 protein. This sample has more than 650,000 distinct CDR3 sequences, with under 40% found just once. These data come from a study of T cell repertoires in cytomegalovirus infection. Looking at the study overall: TCR beta signatures that were public indicated CMV infection and matching HLA type.

Trimming took 5 bases from V and 3 from J; bases not matched to a gene: 6. The CDR3 is 15 amino acids. Germline CDR1 and CDR2: LNHDA and SQIVND (reference sequence). The TCR sequence derives from a human donor in good health (CMV status not recorded). Some clones in this sample may be carry-over from other donors' samples. Source material: PBMCs. The chain has TRBV19 and TRBJ2-1, with 8 positions matching TRBD2. Here the CDR3 reads CASSARGGVYNEQFF. The CDR3 DNA follows: TGTGCCAGTAGTGCACGGGGGGGGGTCTACAATGAGCAGTTCTTC.